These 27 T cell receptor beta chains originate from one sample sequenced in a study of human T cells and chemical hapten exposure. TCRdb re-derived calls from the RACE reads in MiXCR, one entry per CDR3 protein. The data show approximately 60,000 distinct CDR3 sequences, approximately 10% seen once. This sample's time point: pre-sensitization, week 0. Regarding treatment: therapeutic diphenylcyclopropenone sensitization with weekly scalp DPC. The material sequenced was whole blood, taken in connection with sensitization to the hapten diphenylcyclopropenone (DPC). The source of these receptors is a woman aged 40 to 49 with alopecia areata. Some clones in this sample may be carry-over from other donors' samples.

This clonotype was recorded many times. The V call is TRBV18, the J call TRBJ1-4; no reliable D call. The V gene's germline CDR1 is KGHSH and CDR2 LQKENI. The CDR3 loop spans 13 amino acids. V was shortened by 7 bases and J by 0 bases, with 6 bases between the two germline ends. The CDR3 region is CASYATTNEKLFF. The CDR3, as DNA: TGTGCCAGCTACGCAACAACTAATGAAAAACTGTTTTTT.

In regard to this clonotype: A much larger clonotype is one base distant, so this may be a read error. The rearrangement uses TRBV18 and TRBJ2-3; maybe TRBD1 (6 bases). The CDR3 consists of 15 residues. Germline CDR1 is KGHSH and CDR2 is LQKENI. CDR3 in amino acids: CASSDTRGSTDTRYF. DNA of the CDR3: TGTGCCAGCTCGGATACTAGGGGGAGCACAGATACGCGGTATTTT. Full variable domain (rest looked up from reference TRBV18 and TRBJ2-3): NAGVMQNPRHLVRRRGQEARLRCSPMKGHSHVYWYRQLPEEGLKFMVYLQKENIIDESGMPKERFSAEFPKEGPSILRIQQVVRGDSAAYFCASSDTRGSTDTRYFGPGTRLTVL.

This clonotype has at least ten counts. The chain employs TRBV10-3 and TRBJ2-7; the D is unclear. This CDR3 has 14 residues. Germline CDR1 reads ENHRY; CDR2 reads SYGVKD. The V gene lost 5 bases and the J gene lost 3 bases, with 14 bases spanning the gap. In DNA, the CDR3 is TGTGCCATCAGTTGGTCCGGGCCGTTCTACGAGCAGTACTTC. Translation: CAISWSGPFYEQYF.

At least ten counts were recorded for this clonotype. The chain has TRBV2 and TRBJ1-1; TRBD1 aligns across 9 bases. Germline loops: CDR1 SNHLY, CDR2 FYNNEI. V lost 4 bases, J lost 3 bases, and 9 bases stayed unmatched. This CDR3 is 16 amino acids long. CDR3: CASSATGGALHTEAFF. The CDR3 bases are TGTGCCAGCAGTGCTACAGGGGGCGCGCTCCACACTGAAGCTTTCTTT. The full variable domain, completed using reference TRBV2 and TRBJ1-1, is EPEVTQTPSHQVTQMGQEVILRCVPISNHLYFYWYRQILGQKVEFLVSFYNNEISEKSEIFDDQFSVERPDGSNFTLKIRSTKLEDSAMYFCASSATGGALHTEAFFGQGTRLTVV.

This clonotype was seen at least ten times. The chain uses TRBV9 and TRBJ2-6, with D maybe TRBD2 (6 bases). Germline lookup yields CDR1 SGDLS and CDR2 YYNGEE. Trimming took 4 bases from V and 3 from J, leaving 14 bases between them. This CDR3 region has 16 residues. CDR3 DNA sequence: TGTGCCAGCAGCCCCCGCGGGGCAAGTGGGGCCAACGTCCTGACTTTC. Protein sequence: CASSPRGASGANVLTF.

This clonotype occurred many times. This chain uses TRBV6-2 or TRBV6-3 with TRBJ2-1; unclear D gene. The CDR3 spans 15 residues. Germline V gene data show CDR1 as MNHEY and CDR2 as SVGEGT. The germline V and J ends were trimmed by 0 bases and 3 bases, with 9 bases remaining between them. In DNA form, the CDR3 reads TGTGCCAGCAGTTACTCACGGCTATTCTACAATGAGCAGTTCTTC. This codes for CASSYSRLFYNEQFF.

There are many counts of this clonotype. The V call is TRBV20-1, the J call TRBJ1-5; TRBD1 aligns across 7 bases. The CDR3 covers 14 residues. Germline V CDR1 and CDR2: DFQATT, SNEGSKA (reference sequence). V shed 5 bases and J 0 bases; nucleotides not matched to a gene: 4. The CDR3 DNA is TGCAGTGCTTCCAGGGACAGTAGCAATCAGCCCCAGCATTTT. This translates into CSASRDSSNQPQHF.

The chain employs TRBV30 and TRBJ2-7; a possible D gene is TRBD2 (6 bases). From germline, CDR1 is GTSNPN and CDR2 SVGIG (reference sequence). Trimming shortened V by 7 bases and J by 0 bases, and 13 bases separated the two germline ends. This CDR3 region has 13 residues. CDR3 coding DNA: TGTGCCTCGCGGGGCGAACCCTCCTACGAGCAGTACTTC. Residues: CASRGEPSYEQYF.

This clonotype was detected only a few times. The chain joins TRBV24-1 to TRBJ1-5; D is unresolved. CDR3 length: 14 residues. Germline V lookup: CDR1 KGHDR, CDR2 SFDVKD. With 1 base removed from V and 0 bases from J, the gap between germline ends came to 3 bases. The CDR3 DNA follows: TGTGCCACCAGTGATTTTTATAGCAATCAGCCCCAGCATTTT. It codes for CATSDFYSNQPQHF.

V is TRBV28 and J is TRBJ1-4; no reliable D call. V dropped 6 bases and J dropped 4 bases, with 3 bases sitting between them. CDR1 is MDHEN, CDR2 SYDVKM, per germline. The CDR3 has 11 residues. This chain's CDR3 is CASSRNEKLFF. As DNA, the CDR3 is TGTGCCAGCAGCCGTAATGAAAAACTGTTTTTT. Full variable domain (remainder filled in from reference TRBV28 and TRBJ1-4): DVKVTQSSRYLVKRTGEKVFLECVQDMDHENMFWYRQDPGLGLRLIYFSYDVKMKEKGDIPEGYSVSREKKERFSLILESASTNQTSMYLCASSRNEKLFFGSGTQLSVL.

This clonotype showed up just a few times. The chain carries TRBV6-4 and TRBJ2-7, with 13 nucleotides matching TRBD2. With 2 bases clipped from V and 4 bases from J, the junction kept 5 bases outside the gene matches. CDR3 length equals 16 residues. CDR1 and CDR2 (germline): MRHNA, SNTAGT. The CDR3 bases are TGTGCCAGCAGTGACCTTCGACTAGCGGGGGGATACGAGCAGTACTTC. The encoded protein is CASSDLRLAGGYEQYF.

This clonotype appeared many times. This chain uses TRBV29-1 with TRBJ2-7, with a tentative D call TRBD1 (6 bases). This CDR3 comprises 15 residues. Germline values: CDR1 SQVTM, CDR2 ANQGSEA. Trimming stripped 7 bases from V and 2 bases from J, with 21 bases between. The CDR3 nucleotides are TGCAGCGGCATCTTGCCTGGACAGAAACCCTACGAGCAGTACTTC. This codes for CSGILPGQKPYEQYF.

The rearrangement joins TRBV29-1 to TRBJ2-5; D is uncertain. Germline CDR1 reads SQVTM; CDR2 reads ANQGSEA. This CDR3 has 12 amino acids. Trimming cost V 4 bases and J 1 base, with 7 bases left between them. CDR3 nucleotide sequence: TGCAGCGTTGGTGCAGTCCAAGAGACCCAGTACTTC. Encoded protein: CSVGAVQETQYF. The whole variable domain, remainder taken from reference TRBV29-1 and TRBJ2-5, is SAVISQKPSRDICQRGTSLTIQCQVDSQVTMMFWYRQQPGQSLTLIATANQGSEATYESGFVIDKFPISRPNLTFSTLTVSNMSPEDSSIYLCSVGAVQETQYFGPGTRLLVL.

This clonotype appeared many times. The chain's CDR3 is CASSENRDTEAFF. The CDR3 DNA reads as TGTGCCAGCTCAGAAAACAGGGACACTGAAGCTTTCTTT. The chain combines TRBV18 with TRBJ1-1; TRBD1 is a possible D gene (6 bases). The V end was cut by 5 bases, the J end by 3 bases, with 10 bases between. CDR1 and CDR2 from the germline V gene are KGHSH and LQKENI. The CDR3 length is 13 residues.

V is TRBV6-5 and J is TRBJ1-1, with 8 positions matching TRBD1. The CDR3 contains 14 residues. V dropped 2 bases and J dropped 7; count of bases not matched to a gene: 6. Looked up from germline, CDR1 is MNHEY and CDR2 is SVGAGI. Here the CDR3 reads CASSYRGQGGEAFF. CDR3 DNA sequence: TGTGCCAGCAGTTACCGAGGACAGGGAGGTGAAGCTTTCTTT.

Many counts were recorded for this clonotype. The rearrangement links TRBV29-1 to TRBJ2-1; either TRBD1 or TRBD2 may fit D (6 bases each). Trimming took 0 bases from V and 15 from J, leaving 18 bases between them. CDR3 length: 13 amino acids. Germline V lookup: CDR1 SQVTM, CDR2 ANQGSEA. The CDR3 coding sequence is TGCAGCGTTGAAGATCGGCGGGACATCCCCAGGTTCTTC. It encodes CSVEDRRDIPRFF.

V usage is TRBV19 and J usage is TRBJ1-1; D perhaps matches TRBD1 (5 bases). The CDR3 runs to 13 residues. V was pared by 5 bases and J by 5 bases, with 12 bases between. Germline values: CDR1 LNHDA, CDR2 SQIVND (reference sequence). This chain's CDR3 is CASSPGLRTEAFF. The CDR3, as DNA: TGTGCCAGTAGTCCGGGACTGAGGACTGAAGCTTTCTTT.

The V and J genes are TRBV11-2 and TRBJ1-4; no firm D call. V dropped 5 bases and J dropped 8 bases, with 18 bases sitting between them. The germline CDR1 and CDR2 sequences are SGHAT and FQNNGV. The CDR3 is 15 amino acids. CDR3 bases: TGTGCCAGCAGCAACGAACAGAACAGAGGAGAAAAACTGTTTTTT. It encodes CASSNEQNRGEKLFF.

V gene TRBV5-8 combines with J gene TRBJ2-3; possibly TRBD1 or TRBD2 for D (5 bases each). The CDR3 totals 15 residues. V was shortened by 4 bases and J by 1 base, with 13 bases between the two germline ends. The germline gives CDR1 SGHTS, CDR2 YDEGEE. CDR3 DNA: TGTGCCAGCAGCCCCGGGACCTACGGCACAGATACGCAGTATTTT. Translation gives CASSPGTYGTDTQYF.

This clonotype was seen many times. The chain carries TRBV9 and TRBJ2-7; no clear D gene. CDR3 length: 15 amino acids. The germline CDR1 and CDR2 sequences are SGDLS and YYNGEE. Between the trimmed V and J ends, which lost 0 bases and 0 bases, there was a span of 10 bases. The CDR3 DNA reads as TGTGCCAGCAGCGTAGGTGAGGTGAGCTCCTACGAGCAGTACTTC. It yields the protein CASSVGEVSSYEQYF. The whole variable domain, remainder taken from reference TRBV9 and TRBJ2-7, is DSGVTQTPKHLITATGQRVTLRCSPRSGDLSVYWYQQSLDQGLQFLIQYYNGEERAKGNILERFSAQQFPDLHSELNLSSLELGDSALYFCASSVGEVSSYEQYFGPGTRLTVT.

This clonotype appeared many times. CDR3 loop: CAPGPSVGYEQYF. The DNA of the CDR3 is TGTGCCCCTGGGCCATCGGTTGGCTACGAGCAGTACTTC. V usage is TRBV7-3 and J usage is TRBJ2-7, with no clear D. The CDR3 extends over 13 amino acids. CDR1 is SGHTA, CDR2 FQGTGA, per germline. Trimming shortened V by 11 bases and J by 3 bases, and 17 bases separated the two germline ends.

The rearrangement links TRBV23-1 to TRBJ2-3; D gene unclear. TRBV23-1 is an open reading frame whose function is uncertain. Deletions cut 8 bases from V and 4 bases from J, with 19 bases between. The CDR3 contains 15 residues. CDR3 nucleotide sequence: TGCGCCAGCGTCCTTGCAAGACGGTTCCCAGATACGCAGTATTTT. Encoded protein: CASVLARRFPDTQYF.

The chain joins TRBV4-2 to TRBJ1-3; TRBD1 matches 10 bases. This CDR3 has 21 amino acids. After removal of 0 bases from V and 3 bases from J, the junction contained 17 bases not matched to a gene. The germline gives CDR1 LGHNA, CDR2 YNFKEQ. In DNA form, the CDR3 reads TGTGCCAGCAGCCAAGAAGCCCGGGACAGGGGAGCCGCGGACCTTGGAAACACCATATATTTT. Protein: CASSQEARDRGAADLGNTIYF.

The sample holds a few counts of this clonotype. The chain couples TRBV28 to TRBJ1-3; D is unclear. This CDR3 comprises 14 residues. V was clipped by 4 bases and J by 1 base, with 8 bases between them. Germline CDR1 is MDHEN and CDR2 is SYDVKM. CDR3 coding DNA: TGTGCCAGCAGTTCCGGACGGTCTGGAAACACCATATATTTT. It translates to CASSSGRSGNTIYF.

The CDR3 sequence: CASSYSFGYEQYF. The CDR3 DNA sequence: TGTGCCAGCAGTTACTCGTTTGGATACGAGCAGTACTTC. The chain has TRBV6-5 and TRBJ2-7; D remains ambiguous. The CDR3 is 13 amino acids. Germline values: CDR1 MNHEY, CDR2 SVGAGI. The V end was cut by 0 bases, the J end by 4 bases, with 7 bases between.

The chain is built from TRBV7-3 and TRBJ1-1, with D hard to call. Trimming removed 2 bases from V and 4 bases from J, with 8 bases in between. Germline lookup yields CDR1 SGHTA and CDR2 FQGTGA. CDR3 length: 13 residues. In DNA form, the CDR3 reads TGTGCCAGCAGCTTACTACGTTCCACTGAAGCTTTCTTT. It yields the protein CASSLLRSTEAFF. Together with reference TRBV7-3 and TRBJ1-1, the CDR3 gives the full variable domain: GAGVSQTPSNKVTEKGKYVELRCDPISGHTALYWYRQSLGQGPEFLIYFQGTGAADDSGLPNDRFFAVRPEGSVSTLKIQRTERGDSAVYLCASSLLRSTEAFFGQGTRLTVV.

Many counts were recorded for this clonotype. The CDR3 is CASSRGTGGVTGELFF. In DNA, the CDR3 is TGCGCCAGCAGCCGTGGGACTGGGGGGGTCACCGGGGAGCTGTTTTTT. The chain combines TRBV4-1 with TRBJ2-2, with TRBD2 matching over 7 bases. The V segment lost 4 bases and the J segment 4 bases; nucleotides outside the gene matches: 9. This CDR3 has 16 residues. The germline V gene has CDR1 MGHRA and CDR2 YSYEKL.